This T cell receptor beta chain is from a study of T-cell memory formation after mild COVID-19. This CDR3 contains 15 residues. The germline CDR1 and CDR2 sequences are SEHNR and FQNEAQ (reference sequence). V lost 3 bases to trimming and J lost 3 bases, with 15 bases between them. One entry per CDR3 protein, called by TCRdb with MiXCR from the 5' RACE reads. Here the sample spans around 200,000 distinct CDR3 sequences, more than 8% being singletons. Material for sequencing was PBMCs or a T cell subset sorted from them (not recorded which). The source is a man between 18 and 35 years old who had mild COVID-19 (a few samples of this study predate the infection). Cell type and time point are not known. This rearrangement joins TRBV7-9 to TRBJ2-7; TRBD1 is a possible D gene (6 bases). For the CDR3, the DNA is TGTGCCAGCAGCTTCGCGCGGACAGAAGGCTACGAGCAGTACTTC. This sequence encodes CASSFARTEGYEQYF.